These T cell receptor beta chains were read from a single sample in a study of T cell responses to AZD1222 COVID-19 vaccine. Profiled with immunoSEQ multiplex PCR; TCRdb holds only in-frame clones, not every one. The sample lists about 140,000 clones; over 75% were seen once. The sequencing here drew on peripheral blood, taken on day 0 of AZD1222 vaccination. The receptors stem from an adult in good health. The CDR3 runs from the conserved cysteine through the conserved F or W. A D gene is named only where the DNA matches it firmly. Clone size is given for some rows only: seen once, a few or many times, or a class if the clone is expanded.

d_call: .
v_call: TRBV5-4
clone_size: .
j_call: TRBJ2-2
cdr3_aa: CASSLDRPNTGELFF
cdr3_nt: TGTGCCAGCAGCTTGGACAGACCGAACACCGGGGAGCTGTTTTTT

d_call: .
v_call: TRBV19
clone_size: .
j_call: TRBJ2-2
cdr3_aa: CASSPTAMVELFF
cdr3_nt: TGTGCCAGTAGCCCTACAGCTATGGTGGAGCTGTTTTTT

d_call: TRBD1
v_call: TRBV27
clone_size: .
j_call: TRBJ2-3
cdr3_aa: CASAGTGGTDTQYF
cdr3_nt: TGTGCCAGCGCCGGGACAGGGGGCACAGATACGCAGTATTTT

d_call: TRBD2
v_call: TRBV7-3
clone_size: .
j_call: TRBJ2-3
cdr3_aa: CASSLTLAGGPKQYF
cdr3_nt: TGTGCCAGCAGCTTAACGTTAGCGGGAGGGCCTAAGCAGTATTTT

d_call: TRBD2
v_call: TRBV3-1/TRBV3-2
clone_size: .
j_call: TRBJ2-5
cdr3_aa: CASSQVGLVAETQYF
cdr3_nt: TGTGCCAGCAGCCAAGTGGGACTAGTGGCTGAGACCCAGTACTTC

d_call: .
v_call: TRBV2
clone_size: .
j_call: TRBJ1-5
cdr3_aa: CASSVDSHSNQPQHF
cdr3_nt: TGTGCCAGCAGTGTAGACAGCCATAGCAATCAGCCCCAGCATTTT

d_call: .
v_call: TRBV11-3
clone_size: .
j_call: TRBJ2-7
cdr3_aa: CASSIGRYGSYEQYF
cdr3_nt: TGTGCCAGCAGCATAGGGCGGTATGGATCCTACGAGCAGTACTTC

d_call: .
v_call: TRBV7-9
clone_size: .
j_call: TRBJ2-2
cdr3_aa: CASSKPLRGGELFF
cdr3_nt: TGTGCCAGCAGCAAGCCCCTCCGGGGCGGGGAGCTGTTTTTT

d_call: TRBD2
v_call: TRBV5-5
clone_size: .
j_call: TRBJ2-1
cdr3_aa: CASSLAGGGNEQFF
cdr3_nt: TGTGCCAGCAGCTTAGCGGGAGGCGGCAATGAGCAGTTCTTC

d_call: TRBD1
v_call: TRBV18
clone_size: .
j_call: TRBJ2-4
cdr3_aa: CASSPSGQGLPQYF
cdr3_nt: TGTGCCAGCTCACCGTCGGGACAGGGCCTCCCCCAGTACTTC

d_call: .
v_call: TRBV5-5
clone_size: .
j_call: TRBJ2-7
cdr3_aa: CASSREQSSYEQYF
cdr3_nt: TGTGCCAGCAGCCGGGAACAGAGCTCCTACGAGCAGTACTTC

d_call: TRBD2
v_call: TRBV2
clone_size: .
j_call: TRBJ2-2
cdr3_aa: CASSEALAGGSLGTGELFF
cdr3_nt: TGTGCCAGCAGTGAAGCCCTAGCGGGGGGCTCGTTGGGCACCGGGGAGCTGTTTTTT

d_call: .
v_call: TRBV6-5
clone_size: .
j_call: TRBJ2-7
cdr3_aa: CASSYLGAQAVRQYF
cdr3_nt: TGTGCCAGCAGTTACTTAGGGGCGCAAGCCGTTCGTCAGTACTTC

d_call: .
v_call: TRBV6-5
clone_size: .
j_call: TRBJ1-1
cdr3_aa: CASSVRDFTEAFF
cdr3_nt: TGTGCCAGCAGCGTCAGGGATTTCACTGAAGCTTTCTTT

d_call: .
v_call: TRBV7-8
clone_size: once
j_call: TRBJ1-1
cdr3_aa: CASSPYTGGEEAFF
cdr3_nt: TGTGCCAGCAGCCCATATACCGGGGGCGAGGAAGCTTTCTTT

d_call: .
v_call: TRBV7-9
clone_size: .
j_call: TRBJ2-3
cdr3_aa: CASSLGWSTDTQYF
cdr3_nt: TGTGCCAGCAGCTTAGGGTGGAGCACAGATACGCAGTATTTT

d_call: .
v_call: TRBV5-1
clone_size: .
j_call: TRBJ2-1
cdr3_aa: CASSHPGPAYNEQFF
cdr3_nt: TGCGCCAGCAGTCACCCGGGCCCAGCCTACAATGAGCAGTTCTTC

d_call: .
v_call: TRBV11-2
clone_size: .
j_call: TRBJ1-1
cdr3_aa: CASSLDGGGIWDSEAFF
cdr3_nt: TGTGCCAGCAGCTTAGATGGGGGGGGAATTTGGGACTCTGAAGCTTTCTTT

d_call: .
v_call: TRBV11-2
clone_size: .
j_call: TRBJ2-6
cdr3_aa: CASSLGRGRSSGANVLTF
cdr3_nt: TGTGCCAGCAGCTTAGGTCGGGGCCGAAGCTCTGGGGCCAACGTCCTGACTTTC

d_call: .
v_call: TRBV9
clone_size: .
j_call: TRBJ1-2
cdr3_aa: CASSRWDTGGYTF
cdr3_nt: TGTGCCAGCAGTAGATGGGACACCGGTGGCTACACCTTC

d_call: .
v_call: TRBV29-1
clone_size: .
j_call: TRBJ2-7
cdr3_aa: CSVELRDYEQYF
cdr3_nt: TGCAGCGTTGAACTAAGAGACTACGAGCAGTACTTC

d_call: .
v_call: TRBV5-6
clone_size: .
j_call: TRBJ2-5
cdr3_aa: CASSLMGRGQETQYF
cdr3_nt: TGTGCCAGCAGCTTGATGGGCAGGGGACAAGAGACCCAGTACTTC

d_call: TRBD2
v_call: TRBV30
clone_size: .
j_call: TRBJ2-3
cdr3_aa: CAWRGLAGTDTQYF
cdr3_nt: TGTGCCTGGAGGGGCCTAGCGGGCACAGATACGCAGTATTTT

d_call: TRBD1
v_call: TRBV30
clone_size: .
j_call: TRBJ1-5
cdr3_aa: CAWGQGLEQPQHF
cdr3_nt: TGTGCCTGGGGACAGGGGTTAGAACAGCCCCAGCATTTT

d_call: TRBD1
v_call: TRBV10-3
clone_size: .
j_call: TRBJ1-2
cdr3_aa: CAISESYPGTDYGYTF
cdr3_nt: TGTGCCATCAGTGAGTCTTACCCCGGGACAGACTATGGCTACACCTTC

d_call: TRBD2
v_call: TRBV30
clone_size: once
j_call: TRBJ2-7
cdr3_aa: CAWSLASGKYEQYF
cdr3_nt: TGTGCCTGGAGTCTCGCTAGCGGGAAATACGAGCAGTACTTC

d_call: .
v_call: TRBV6-5
clone_size: .
j_call: TRBJ2-3
cdr3_aa: CASSYSGGGDTQYF
cdr3_nt: TGTGCCAGCAGTTACTCGGGTGGGGGAGATACGCAGTATTTT

d_call: .
v_call: TRBV18
clone_size: .
j_call: TRBJ2-1
cdr3_aa: CASSPKGPNEQFF
cdr3_nt: TGTGCCAGCTCACCAAAGGGACCCAATGAGCAGTTCTTC

d_call: .
v_call: TRBV4-3
clone_size: .
j_call: TRBJ1-4
cdr3_aa: CASSRMGTGGRKLFF
cdr3_nt: TGCGCCAGCAGTAGAATGGGGACTGGGGGTAGAAAACTGTTTTTT

d_call: .
v_call: TRBV2
clone_size: .
j_call: TRBJ1-2
cdr3_aa: CASSLQGTRGYTF
cdr3_nt: TGTGCCAGCAGTCTACAGGGTACGCGAGGCTACACCTTC

d_call: TRBD2
v_call: TRBV5-1
clone_size: once
j_call: TRBJ2-1
cdr3_aa: CASSTLGLAGAKVNEQFF
cdr3_nt: TGCGCCAGCAGCACCCTGGGACTAGCGGGGGCTAAGGTAAATGAGCAGTTCTTC

d_call: TRBD1
v_call: TRBV19
clone_size: .
j_call: TRBJ1-4
cdr3_aa: CASSEQGETEKLFF
cdr3_nt: TGTGCCAGTAGTGAACAGGGGGAGACTGAAAAACTGTTTTTT

d_call: .
v_call: TRBV18
clone_size: .
j_call: TRBJ1-5
cdr3_aa: CASSPRGDQPQHF
cdr3_nt: TGTGCCAGCTCACCGCGGGGTGATCAGCCCCAGCATTTT

d_call: .
v_call: TRBV20-1
clone_size: .
j_call: TRBJ1-2
cdr3_aa: CSASAGANYGYTF
cdr3_nt: TGCAGTGCTAGTGCTGGGGCCAACTATGGCTACACCTTC

d_call: TRBD1
v_call: TRBV11-1
clone_size: once
j_call: TRBJ2-7
cdr3_aa: CASSQNYRGHYEQYF
cdr3_nt: TGTGCCAGCAGCCAAAATTACAGGGGGCACTACGAGCAGTACTTC